Below are 9 T cell receptor beta chains sequenced from a single sample in a study of T cells in Graves' hyperthyroidism and ophthalmopathy. TCR beta CDR3 sequences were amplified from RNA transcripts. Researchers ran a first-round RT-PCR on the TCR CDR3 using the HTBI primer set. TCRdb recomputed calls from the multiplex PCR reads with MiXCR, one row per CDR3 protein. The sample gives more than 300,000 distinct CDR3 sequences, over 11% of which show up once; more than 9.5% is in the top ten. Input material: blood. These TCRs come from an older woman with Graves' hyperthyroidism.

In this sample, this clonotype turned up many times. The V gene is TRBV12-3 or TRBV12-4, the J gene TRBJ2-3, with D perhaps matching TRBD1 or TRBD2 (5 bases each). Trimming stripped 5 bases from V and 6 bases from J, with 15 bases between. The CDR3 runs 14 residues. CDR3 coding DNA: TGTGCCAGCAGTCCTATCGGGGCCGGGGATACGCAGTATTTT. Its translation: CASSPIGAGDTQYF.

There are a few counts of this clonotype. The rearrangement links TRBV24-1 to TRBJ2-5, with TRBD2 matching 9 bases. Germline V gene sequence: CDR1 KGHDR, CDR2 SFDVKD. This CDR3 has 15 residues. J gave up 2 bases and V 1 base, and 1 base lay outside the gene matches. CDR3 loop: CATSDFTSGQETQYF. Here the CDR3 DNA reads TGTGCCACCAGTGATTTTACTAGCGGGCAAGAGACCCAGTACTTC.

This clonotype was recorded many times. This chain uses TRBV7-9 with TRBJ2-5; D is perhaps TRBD2 (7 bases). The CDR3 sequence is 13 residues long. Trimming took off 5 bases at V and 5 bases at J, with 12 bases between the two ends. Looked up from germline, CDR1 is SEHNR and CDR2 is FQNEAQ (reference sequence). The CDR3 here is CASSPPGGETQYF. The CDR3 DNA reads TGTGCCAGCAGCCCACCGGGGGGCGAGACCCAGTACTTC.

This clonotype showed up many times. The genes are TRBV7-8 and TRBJ2-7, with 9 positions matching TRBD2. The CDR3 sequence is 18 residues long. J was trimmed by 2 bases and V by 4 bases; bases with no gene match: 15. Germline values: CDR1 SGHVS, CDR2 FQNEAQ. CDR3: CASSSLSHSGRPAYEQYF. In DNA, the CDR3 is TGTGCCAGCAGCTCCCTCTCCCACAGCGGGAGGCCGGCCTACGAGCAGTACTTC.

This clonotype appeared many times. The chain combines TRBV18 with TRBJ1-2; 11 bases agree with TRBD1. CDR1 and CDR2 from the germline V gene are KGHSH and LQKENI. This CDR3 contains 16 residues. The V and J ends lost 3 bases and 4 bases, in that order; junction bases with no gene match: 7. The CDR3 loop is CASSPSRDRGSYGYTF. The DNA for the CDR3 is TGTGCCAGCTCACCTAGCCGGGACAGGGGGAGCTATGGCTACACCTTC.

This clonotype was seen repeatedly, ten times or more. The gene calls are TRBV12-3 or TRBV12-4 and TRBJ2-1; D gene unclear. CDR3 size: 14 residues. The V end was cut by 5 bases, the J end by 3 bases, with 11 bases between. The DNA of the CDR3 is TGTGCCAGCAGTCCTCAGCCTGGCTACAATGAGCAGTTCTTC. Protein sequence: CASSPQPGYNEQFF.

This clonotype occurred many times. This chain joins TRBV12-3 or TRBV12-4 and TRBJ1-3; 8 nucleotides agree with TRBD1. V was clipped by 6 bases and J by 2 bases; unmatched bases: 3. CDR3 size: 14 residues. The CDR3 bases are TGTGCCAGCAGGCCGACAGGGGCTGGAAACACCATATATTTT. Protein product: CASRPTGAGNTIYF.

This clonotype has a count of ten or more. The chain couples TRBV15 to TRBJ1-1; no clear D. The CDR3 is 14 residues long. Germline loops: CDR1 LNHNV, CDR2 YYDKDF (reference sequence). Trimming removed 5 bases at V and 0 bases at J, with 10 bases between. CDR3 sequence: CATSRRAMNTEAFF. For the CDR3, the DNA is TGTGCCACCAGCCGCCGAGCCATGAACACTGAAGCTTTCTTT.

This clonotype showed up many times. The rearrangement joins TRBV7-9 to TRBJ1-5, with no clear D. The CDR3 is 13 residues long. Germline CDR1 is SEHNR and CDR2 is FQNEAQ (reference sequence). Trimming removed 0 bases at V and 5 bases at J, with 5 bases between. CDR3: CASSLALYQPQHF. CDR3 sequence (DNA): TGTGCCAGCAGCTTAGCGCTTTATCAGCCCCAGCATTTT.